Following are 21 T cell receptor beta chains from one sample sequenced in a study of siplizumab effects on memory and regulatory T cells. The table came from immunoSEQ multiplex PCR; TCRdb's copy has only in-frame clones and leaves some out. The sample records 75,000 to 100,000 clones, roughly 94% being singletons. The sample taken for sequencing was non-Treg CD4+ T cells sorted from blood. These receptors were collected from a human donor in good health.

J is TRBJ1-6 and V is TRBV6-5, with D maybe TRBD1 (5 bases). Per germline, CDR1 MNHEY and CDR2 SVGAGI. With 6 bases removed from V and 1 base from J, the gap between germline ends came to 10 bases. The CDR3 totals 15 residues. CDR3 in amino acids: CASRGEGSYNSPLHF. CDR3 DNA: TGTGCCAGCAGAGGCGAGGGGTCCTATAATTCACCCCTCCACTTT.

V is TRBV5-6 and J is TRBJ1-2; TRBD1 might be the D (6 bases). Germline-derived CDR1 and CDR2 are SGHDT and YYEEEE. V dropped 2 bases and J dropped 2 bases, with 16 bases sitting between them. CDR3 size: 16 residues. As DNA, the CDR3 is TGTGCCAGCAGCTTAAGGGCAAGCGGACAGAACTATGGCTACACCTTC. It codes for CASSLRASGQNYGYTF.

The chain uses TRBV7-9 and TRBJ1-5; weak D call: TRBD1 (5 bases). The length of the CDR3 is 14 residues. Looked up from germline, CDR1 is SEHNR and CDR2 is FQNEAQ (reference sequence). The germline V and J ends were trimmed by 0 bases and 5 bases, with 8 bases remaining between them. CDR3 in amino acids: CASSLAGRDQPQHF. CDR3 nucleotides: TGTGCCAGCAGCTTAGCGGGGCGGGATCAGCCCCAGCATTTT. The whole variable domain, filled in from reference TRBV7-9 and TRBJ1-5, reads DTGVSQNPRHKITKRGQNVTFRCDPISEHNRLYWYRQTLGQGPEFLTYFQNEAQLEKSRLLSDRFSAERPKGSFSTLEIQRTEQGDSAMYLCASSLAGRDQPQHFGDGTRLSIL.

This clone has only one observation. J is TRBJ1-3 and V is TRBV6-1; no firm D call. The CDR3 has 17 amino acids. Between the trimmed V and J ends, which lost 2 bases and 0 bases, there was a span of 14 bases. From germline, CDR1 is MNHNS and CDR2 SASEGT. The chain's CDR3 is CASSEKRVINSGNTIYF. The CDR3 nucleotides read TGTGCCAGCAGTGAAAAAAGAGTCATCAACTCTGGAAACACCATATATTTT.

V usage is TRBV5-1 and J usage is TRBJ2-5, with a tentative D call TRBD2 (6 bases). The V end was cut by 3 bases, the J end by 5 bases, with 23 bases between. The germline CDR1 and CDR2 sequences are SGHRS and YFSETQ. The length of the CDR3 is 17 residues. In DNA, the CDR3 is TGCGCCAGCAGCTCCATCTCTATCCCGGGAGAGGAGGAGACCCAGTACTTC. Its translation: CASSSISIPGEEETQYF.

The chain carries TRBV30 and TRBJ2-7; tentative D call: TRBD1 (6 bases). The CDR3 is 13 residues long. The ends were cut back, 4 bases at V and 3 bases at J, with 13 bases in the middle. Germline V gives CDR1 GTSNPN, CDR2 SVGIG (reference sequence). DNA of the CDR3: TGTGCCTGGACCCGCATGGACAGCTACGAGCAGTACTTC. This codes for CAWTRMDSYEQYF. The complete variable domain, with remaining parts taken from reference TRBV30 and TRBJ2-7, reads SQTIHQWPATLVQPVGSPLSLECTVEGTSNPNLYWYRQAAGRGLQLLFYSVGIGQISSEVPQNLSASRPQDRQFILSSKKLLLSDSGFYLCAWTRMDSYEQYFGPGTRLTVT.

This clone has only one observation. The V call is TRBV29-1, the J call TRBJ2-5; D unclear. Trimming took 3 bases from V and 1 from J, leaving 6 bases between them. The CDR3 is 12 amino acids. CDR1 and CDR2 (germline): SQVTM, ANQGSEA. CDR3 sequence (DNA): TGCAGCGTTGACGGCAGCCAAGAGACCCAGTACTTC. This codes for CSVDGSQETQYF.

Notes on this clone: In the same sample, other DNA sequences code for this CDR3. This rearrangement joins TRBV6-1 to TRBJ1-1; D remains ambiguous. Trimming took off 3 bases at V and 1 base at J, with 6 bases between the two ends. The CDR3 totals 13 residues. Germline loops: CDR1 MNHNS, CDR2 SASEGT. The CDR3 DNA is TGTGCCAGCAGTGAGGTGAGGAACACTGAAGCTTTCTTT. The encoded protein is CASSEVRNTEAFF.

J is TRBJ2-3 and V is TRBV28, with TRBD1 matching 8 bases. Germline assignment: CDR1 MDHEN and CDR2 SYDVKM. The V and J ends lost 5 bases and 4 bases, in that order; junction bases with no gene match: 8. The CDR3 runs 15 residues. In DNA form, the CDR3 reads TGTGCCAGCAGTCCCCACCGGACAGGGTCAGATACGCAGTATTTT. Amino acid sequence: CASSPHRTGSDTQYF.

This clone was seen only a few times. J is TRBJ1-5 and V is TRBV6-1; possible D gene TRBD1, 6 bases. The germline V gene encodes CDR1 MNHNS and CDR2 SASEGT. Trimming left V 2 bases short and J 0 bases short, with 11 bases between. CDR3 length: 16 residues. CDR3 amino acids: CASSELGAYSNQPQHF. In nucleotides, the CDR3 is TGTGCCAGCAGTGAATTGGGGGCGTATAGCAATCAGCCCCAGCATTTT.

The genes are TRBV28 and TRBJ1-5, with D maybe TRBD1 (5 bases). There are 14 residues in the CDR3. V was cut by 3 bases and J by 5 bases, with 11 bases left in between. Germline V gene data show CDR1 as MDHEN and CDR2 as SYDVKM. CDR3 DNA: TGTGCCAGCAGTTTTGGAGGGGAAGATCAGCCCCAGCATTTT. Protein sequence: CASSFGGEDQPQHF.

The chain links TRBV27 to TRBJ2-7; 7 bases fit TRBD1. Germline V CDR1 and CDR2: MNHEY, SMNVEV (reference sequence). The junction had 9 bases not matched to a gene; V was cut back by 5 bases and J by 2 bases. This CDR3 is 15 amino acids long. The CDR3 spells CASSLRQGRAYEQYF. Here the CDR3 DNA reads TGTGCCAGCAGTCTACGACAGGGAAGGGCCTACGAGCAGTACTTC.

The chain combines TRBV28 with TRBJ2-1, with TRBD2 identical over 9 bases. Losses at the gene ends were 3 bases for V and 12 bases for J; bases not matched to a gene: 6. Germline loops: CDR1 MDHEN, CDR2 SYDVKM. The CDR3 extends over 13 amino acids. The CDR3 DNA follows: TGTGCCAGCAGTTTTGGCGGGAGGGCCCGGCAGTTCTTC. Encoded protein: CASSFGGRARQFF.

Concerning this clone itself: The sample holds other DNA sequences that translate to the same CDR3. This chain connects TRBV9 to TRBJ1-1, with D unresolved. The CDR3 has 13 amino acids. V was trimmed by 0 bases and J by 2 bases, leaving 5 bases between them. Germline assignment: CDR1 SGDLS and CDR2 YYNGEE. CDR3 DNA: TGTGCCAGCAGCGTAGCGGGTAACACTGAAGCTTTCTTT. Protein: CASSVAGNTEAFF.

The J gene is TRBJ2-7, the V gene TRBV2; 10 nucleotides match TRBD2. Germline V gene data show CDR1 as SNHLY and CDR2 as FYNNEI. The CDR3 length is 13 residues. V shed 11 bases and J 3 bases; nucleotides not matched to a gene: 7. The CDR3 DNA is TGTGCCGGGCATAGCGGGAGGTTCTACGAGCAGTACTTC. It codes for CAGHSGRFYEQYF.

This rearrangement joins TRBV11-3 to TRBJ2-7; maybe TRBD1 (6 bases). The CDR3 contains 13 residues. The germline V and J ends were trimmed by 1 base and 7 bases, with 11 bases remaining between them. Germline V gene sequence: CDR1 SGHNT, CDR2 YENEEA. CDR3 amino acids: CASSLAATGEQYF. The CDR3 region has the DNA TGTGCCAGCAGCTTAGCCGCAACAGGGGAGCAGTACTTC.

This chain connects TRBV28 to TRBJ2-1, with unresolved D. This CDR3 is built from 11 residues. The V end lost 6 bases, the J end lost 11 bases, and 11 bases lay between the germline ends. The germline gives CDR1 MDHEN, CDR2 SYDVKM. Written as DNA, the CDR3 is TGTGCCAGCAGGGGCCGGACCAAGCAGTTCTTC. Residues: CASRGRTKQFF.

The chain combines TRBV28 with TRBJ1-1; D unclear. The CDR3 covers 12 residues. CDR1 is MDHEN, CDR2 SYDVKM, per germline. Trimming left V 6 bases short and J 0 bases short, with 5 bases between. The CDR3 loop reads CASRRLNTEAFF. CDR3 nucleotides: TGTGCCAGCAGAAGACTGAACACTGAAGCTTTCTTT. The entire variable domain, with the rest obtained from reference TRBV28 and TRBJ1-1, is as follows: DVKVTQSSRYLVKRTGEKVFLECVQDMDHENMFWYRQDPGLGLRLIYFSYDVKMKEKGDIPEGYSVSREKKERFSLILESASTNQTSMYLCASRRLNTEAFFGQGTRLTVV.

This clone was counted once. In DNA, the CDR3 is TGTGCCTGGAGTTTCTACCCCCGAAGGCCTAGCGGGAGAACAGATACGCAGTATTTT. Amino acids: CAWSFYPRRPSGRTDTQYF. The chain is built from TRBV30 and TRBJ2-3; 10 bases fit TRBD2. Germline-derived CDR1 and CDR2 are GTSNPN and SVGIG (reference sequence). This CDR3 contains 19 residues. V lost 2 bases to trimming and J lost 3 bases; unmatched junction nucleotides: 17.

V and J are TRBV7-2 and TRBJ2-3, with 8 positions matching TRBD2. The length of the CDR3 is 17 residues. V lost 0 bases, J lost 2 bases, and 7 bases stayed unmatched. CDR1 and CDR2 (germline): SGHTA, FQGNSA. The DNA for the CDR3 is TGTGCCAGCAGCTTAGCCGATAGCGGGATCCTCACAGATACGCAGTATTTT. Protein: CASSLADSGILTDTQYF.

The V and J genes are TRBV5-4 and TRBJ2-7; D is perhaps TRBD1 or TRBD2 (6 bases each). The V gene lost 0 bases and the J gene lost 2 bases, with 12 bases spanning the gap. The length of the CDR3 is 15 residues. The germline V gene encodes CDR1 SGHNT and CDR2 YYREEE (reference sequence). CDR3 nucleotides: TGTGCCAGCAGCTTGGGGGGGGCTCGAACCTACGAGCAGTACTTC. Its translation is CASSLGGARTYEQYF.